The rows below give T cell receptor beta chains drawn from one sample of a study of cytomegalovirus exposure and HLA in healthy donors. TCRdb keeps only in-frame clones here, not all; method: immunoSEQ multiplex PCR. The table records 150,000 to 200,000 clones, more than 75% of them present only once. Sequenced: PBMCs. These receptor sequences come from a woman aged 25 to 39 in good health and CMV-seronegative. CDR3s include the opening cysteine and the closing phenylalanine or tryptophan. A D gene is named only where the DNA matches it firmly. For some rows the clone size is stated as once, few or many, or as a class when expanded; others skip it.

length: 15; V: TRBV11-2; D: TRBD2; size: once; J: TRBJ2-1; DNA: TGTGCCAGCAGCTGGACTAGCGGGGGGTACAATGAGCAGTTCTTC; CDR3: CASSWTSGGYNEQFF
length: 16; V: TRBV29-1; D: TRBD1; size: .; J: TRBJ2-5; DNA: TGCAGCGTTGAAGCGCGCACGGGTAGGGGGCCCGAGACCCAGTACTTC; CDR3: CSVEARTGRGPETQYF
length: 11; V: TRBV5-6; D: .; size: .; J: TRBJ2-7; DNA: TGTGCCAGCAGTTTGGGTCAGGAGCAGTACTTC; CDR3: CASSLGQEQYF
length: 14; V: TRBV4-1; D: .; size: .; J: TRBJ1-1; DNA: TGCGCCAGCAGCCTCGACCAGGGGACCACTGAAGCTTTCTTT; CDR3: CASSLDQGTTEAFF
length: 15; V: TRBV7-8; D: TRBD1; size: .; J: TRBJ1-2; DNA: TGTGCCAGCAGCCCTTCGGACAGGGGACGGTATGGCTACACCTTC; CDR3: CASSPSDRGRYGYTF
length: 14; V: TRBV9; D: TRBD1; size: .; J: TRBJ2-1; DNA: TGTGCCAGCAGCGTCCGGACAGGTTCGGATGAGCAGTTCTTC; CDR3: CASSVRTGSDEQFF
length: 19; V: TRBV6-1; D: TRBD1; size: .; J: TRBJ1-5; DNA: TGTGCCAGCAGTGGGCCACCGGGACAGGGGCCCTTCTCCAATCAGCCCCAGCATTTT; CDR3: CASSGPPGQGPFSNQPQHF
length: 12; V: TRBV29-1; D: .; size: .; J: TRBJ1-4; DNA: TGCAGCGTCAGACAGGCGGAAGAAAAACTGTTTTTT; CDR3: CSVRQAEEKLFF
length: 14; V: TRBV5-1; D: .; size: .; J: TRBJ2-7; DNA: TGCGCCAGCAGCTTGGTTGGGGCAGGAAACGAGCAGTACTTC; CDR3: CASSLVGAGNEQYF
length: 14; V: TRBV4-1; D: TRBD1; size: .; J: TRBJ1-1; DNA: TGCGCCAGCAGCCGGCAGGGGGCCGTAACTGAAGCTTTCTTT; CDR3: CASSRQGAVTEAFF
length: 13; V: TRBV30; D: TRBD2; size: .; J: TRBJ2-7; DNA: TGTGCCTGGAGTACGGGGGGAATCTACGAGCAGTACTTC; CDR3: CAWSTGGIYEQYF
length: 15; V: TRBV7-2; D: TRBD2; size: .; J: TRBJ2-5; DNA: TGTGCCAGCAGCTTAAGTGCTAGCGGTAGGGAGACCCAGTACTTC; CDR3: CASSLSASGRETQYF
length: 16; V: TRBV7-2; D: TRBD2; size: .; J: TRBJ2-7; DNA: TGTGCCAGCAGCTTAGACGGGGGGGCGGAATTTAACGAGCAGTACTTC; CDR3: CASSLDGGAEFNEQYF
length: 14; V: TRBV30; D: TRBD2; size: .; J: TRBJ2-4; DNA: TGTGCCTGGAGTCCCGGGACTAGCGTGAACATTCAGTACTTC; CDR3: CAWSPGTSVNIQYF
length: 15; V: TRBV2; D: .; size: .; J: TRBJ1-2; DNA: TGTGCCAGCAGAGTGGACAGCCGCCCGCTCTATGGCTACACCTTC; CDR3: CASRVDSRPLYGYTF
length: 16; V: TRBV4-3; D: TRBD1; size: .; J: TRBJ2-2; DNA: TGCGCCAGCAGCCAAACAGGGGGCGCGAAGACCGGGGAGCTGTTTTTT; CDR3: CASSQTGGAKTGELFF
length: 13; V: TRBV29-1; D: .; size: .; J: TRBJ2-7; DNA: TGCAGCGTTGAAGACCGGACAAACTACGAGCAGTACTTC; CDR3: CSVEDRTNYEQYF
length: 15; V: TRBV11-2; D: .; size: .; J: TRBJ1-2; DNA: TGTGCCAGCAGCTTAGCTCTCGACAGGCCCTATGGCTACACCTTC; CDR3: CASSLALDRPYGYTF
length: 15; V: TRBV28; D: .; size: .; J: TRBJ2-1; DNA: TGTGCCAGCAGTATCCGGGGGGCCCGGGACAATGAGCAGTTCTTC; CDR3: CASSIRGARDNEQFF
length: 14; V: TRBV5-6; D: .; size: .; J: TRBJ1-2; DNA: TGTGCCAGCAGCTTAATGCGCCAGGAAGGATTGCACACCTTC; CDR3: CASSLMRQEGLHTF
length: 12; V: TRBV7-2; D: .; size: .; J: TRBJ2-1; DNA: TGTGCCAGCAGCTTAGTCCCGAGTGAGCAGTTCTTC; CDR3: CASSLVPSEQFF
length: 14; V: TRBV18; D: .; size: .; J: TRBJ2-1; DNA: TGTGCCAGCTCACCTATAGATGTTGTGAATGAGCAGTTCTTC; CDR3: CASSPIDVVNEQFF
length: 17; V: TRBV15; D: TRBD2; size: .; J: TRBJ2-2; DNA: TGTGCCACCAGTCCGACTAGCGGGGCCGCGAACACCGGGGAGCTGTTTTTT; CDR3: CATSPTSGAANTGELFF
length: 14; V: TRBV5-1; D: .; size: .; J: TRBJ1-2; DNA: TGCGCCAGCAGCTTGGCTTCCACCGCGGATGGCTACACCTTC; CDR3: CASSLASTADGYTF
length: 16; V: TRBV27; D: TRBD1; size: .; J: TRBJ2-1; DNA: TGTGCCAGCAGTTCCACAGGGGGCGCTTCCCGGTCCGAGCAGTTCTTC; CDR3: CASSSTGGASRSEQFF
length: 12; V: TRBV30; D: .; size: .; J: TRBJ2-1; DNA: TGTGCCTGGAGCGAGAATAACAATGAGCAGTTCTTC; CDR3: CAWSENNNEQFF
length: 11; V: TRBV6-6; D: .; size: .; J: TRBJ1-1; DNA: TGTGCCAGCACCCAGAACACTGAAGCTTTCTTT; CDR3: CASTQNTEAFF
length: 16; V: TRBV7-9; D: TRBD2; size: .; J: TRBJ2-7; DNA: TGTGCCAGCAGCTTAGCGCGGAGCGGGGGAACCTACGAGCAGTACTTC; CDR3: CASSLARSGGTYEQYF
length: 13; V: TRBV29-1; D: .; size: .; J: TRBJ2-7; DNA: TGCAGCGTTGGTATCGCAGGGCTGTACGAGCAGTACTTC; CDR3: CSVGIAGLYEQYF
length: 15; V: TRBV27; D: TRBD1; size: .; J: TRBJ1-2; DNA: TGTGCCAGCAGTTTACGCGGACAGGGGGCAAGTGGCTACACCTTC; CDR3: CASSLRGQGASGYTF
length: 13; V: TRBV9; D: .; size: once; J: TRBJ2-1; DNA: TGTGCCAGCAGCGCACCTTGGGCGGGTGAGCAGTTCTTC; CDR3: CASSAPWAGEQFF
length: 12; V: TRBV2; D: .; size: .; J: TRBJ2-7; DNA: TGTGCCAGCACCTGGACTGATTACGAGCAGTACTTC; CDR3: CASTWTDYEQYF
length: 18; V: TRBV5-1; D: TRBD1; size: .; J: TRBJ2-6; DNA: TGCGCCAGCAGCTTAGGAGGACAGGGGGCTGTTGGGGCCAACGTCCTGACTTTC; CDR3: CASSLGGQGAVGANVLTF
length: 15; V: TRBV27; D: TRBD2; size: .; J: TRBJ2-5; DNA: TGTGCCAGCAGTGAGAGCGGGGGGGCCTTGGAGACCCAGTACTTC; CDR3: CASSESGGALETQYF
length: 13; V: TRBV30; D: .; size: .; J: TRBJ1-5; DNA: TGTGCCTGGAGTGTAACCCTAAATCAGCCCCAGCATTTT; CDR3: CAWSVTLNQPQHF
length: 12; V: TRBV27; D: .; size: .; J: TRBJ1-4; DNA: TGTGCCAGCAGTTTTATAAATGAAAAACTGTTTTTT; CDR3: CASSFINEKLFF
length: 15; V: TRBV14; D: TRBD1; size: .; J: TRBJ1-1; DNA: TGTGCCAGCAGCATTCCGGGACAGGGGAACACTGAAGCTTTCTTT; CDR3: CASSIPGQGNTEAFF
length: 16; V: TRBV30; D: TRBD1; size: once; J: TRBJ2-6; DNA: TGTGCCTGGAGGGGGGACAGTCCTTCTGGGGCCAACGTCCTGACTTTC; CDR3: CAWRGDSPSGANVLTF
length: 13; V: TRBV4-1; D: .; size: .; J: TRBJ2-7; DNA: TGCGCCAGCAGCCAAGCTGCGAATGACGAGCAGTACTTC; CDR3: CASSQAANDEQYF
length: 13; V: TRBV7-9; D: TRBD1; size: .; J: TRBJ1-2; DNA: TGTGCCAGCAGCTTCAACCAGGGGGACGGCTACACCTTC; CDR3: CASSFNQGDGYTF
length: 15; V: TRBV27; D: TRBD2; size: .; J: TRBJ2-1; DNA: TGTGCCAGCAGTTTATACGGGGGGTCAAACAATGAGCAGTTCTTC; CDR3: CASSLYGGSNNEQFF
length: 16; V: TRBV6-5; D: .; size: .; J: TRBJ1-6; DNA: TGTGCCAGCAGTTACCTGACAGTGGGAACGAATTCACCCCTCCACTTT; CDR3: CASSYLTVGTNSPLHF
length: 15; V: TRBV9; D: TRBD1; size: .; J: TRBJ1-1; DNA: TGTGCCAGCAGCTCACACAGGGGGCCCTACACTGAAGCTTTCTTT; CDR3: CASSSHRGPYTEAFF
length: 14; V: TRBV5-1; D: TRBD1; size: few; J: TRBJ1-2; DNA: TGCGCCAGCAGCCAGGACAGGGGGAACTATGGCTACACCTTC; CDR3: CASSQDRGNYGYTF
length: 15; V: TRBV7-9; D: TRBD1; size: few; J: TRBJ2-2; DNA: TGTGCCAGCAGCTTATTGGGACAGGCCTCGGGGGAGCTGTTTTTT; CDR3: CASSLLGQASGELFF
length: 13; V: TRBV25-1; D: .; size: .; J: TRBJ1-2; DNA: TGTGCCAGCAGTAATACAGGGACCCATGGCTACACCTTC; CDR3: CASSNTGTHGYTF
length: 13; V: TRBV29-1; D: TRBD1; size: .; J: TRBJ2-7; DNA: TGCAGCGTTGGGGAGACAGGGGACCACGAGCAGTACTTC; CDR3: CSVGETGDHEQYF
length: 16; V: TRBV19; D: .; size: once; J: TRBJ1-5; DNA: TGTGCCAGTAGTATCGGGGGACGCAGGGTCTTGGAGCCCCAGCATTTT; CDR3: CASSIGGRRVLEPQHF
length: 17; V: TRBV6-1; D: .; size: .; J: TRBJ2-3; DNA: TGTGCCAGCAGTGAAGGGGCTGGGGGGATACGCACAGATACGCAGTATTTT; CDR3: CASSEGAGGIRTDTQYF
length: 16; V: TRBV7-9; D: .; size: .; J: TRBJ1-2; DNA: TGTGCCAGCAGCTCCCGCGGGCCCCAGACTGGGTATGGCTACACCTTC; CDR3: CASSSRGPQTGYGYTF
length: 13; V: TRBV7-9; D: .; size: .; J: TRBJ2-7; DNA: TGTGCCAGCAGCCCAGGAGGGGTCAACGAGCAGTACTTC; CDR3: CASSPGGVNEQYF
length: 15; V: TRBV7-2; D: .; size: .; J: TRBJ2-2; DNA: TGTGCCAGCAGCCTAACTAGACTCGGGATCGGGGAGCTGTTTTTT; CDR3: CASSLTRLGIGELFF